This passage covers 11 T cell receptor beta chains from one sample sequenced in a study of shared clonotypes between healthy human individuals. Sequencing was performed with immunoSEQ multiplex PCR; in TCRdb, only in-frame clones are kept and a portion is missing. The sample holds over a million clones; over 95% are singletons and the top ten take 1.2%. The specimen sequenced was naive CD4+ T cells sorted from blood. Subset in this sample: CD45RA+ positively selected. These receptors were collected from a man younger than 40 in good health.

The V and J genes are TRBV6-5 and TRBJ2-5; TRBD2 matches 7 bases. Germline V gives CDR1 MNHEY, CDR2 SVGAGI. The trim removed 6 bases at V and 5 bases at J, leaving 12 bases unmatched. The CDR3 covers 15 residues. In nucleotides, the CDR3 is TGTGCCAGCAGCCGCCGACTTGGGGGAGGGGAGACCCAGTACTTC. This translates into CASSRRLGGGETQYF.

The chain joins TRBV10-1 to TRBJ2-2; D is perhaps TRBD2 (6 bases). CDR3 length: 15 amino acids. The germline CDR1 and CDR2 sequences are WNHNN and SYGVQD (reference sequence). Trimming took off 0 bases at V and 3 bases at J, with 8 bases between the two ends. The CDR3 bases are TGCGCCAGCAGTGAGTCGAAGCGGGACACCGGGGAGCTGTTTTTT. This codes for CASSESKRDTGELFF.

V and J are TRBV11-2 and TRBJ2-5; a weak D match, TRBD1 (6 bases). Germline CDR1 is SGHAT and CDR2 is FQNNGV. CDR3 length equals 14 residues. V lost 6 bases and J lost 4, with 15 bases in between. The CDR3 protein is CASSLLGGVETQYF. The CDR3 bases are TGTGCCAGCAGTCTCTTAGGGGGAGTAGAGACCCAGTACTTC.

The chain has TRBV19 and TRBJ2-1; 13 bases are a match to TRBD2. CDR3 length equals 19 residues. Germline V gives CDR1 LNHDA, CDR2 SQIVND (reference sequence). The V and J ends lost 7 bases and 4 bases, in that order; junction bases with no gene match: 16. CDR3 DNA sequence: TGTGCCAGTACCAGAACCGGGACTAGCGGGGCGATCGTATACAATGAGCAGTTCTTC. It translates to CASTRTGTSGAIVYNEQFF.

The chain combines TRBV4-2 with TRBJ2-7, with 8 nucleotides matching TRBD2. CDR1 is LGHNA, CDR2 YNFKEQ, per germline. Unmatched junction bases numbered 12, after V lost 2 bases and J lost 3 bases. CDR3 length: 17 amino acids. This CDR3 reads CASSQMSGGGVYYEQYF. CDR3 in DNA: TGTGCCAGCAGCCAAATGAGCGGGGGCGGGGTATACTACGAGCAGTACTTC.

Here the CDR3 DNA reads TGCGCCAGCAGCTTGTCAGCGGGAGGGTACAATGAGCAGTTCTTC. Its translation: CASSLSAGGYNEQFF. The chain uses TRBV5-1 and TRBJ2-1, with TRBD2 identical over 10 bases. The CDR3 runs 15 residues. Trimming at V came to 1 base and at J to 4 bases, leaving 2 bases not matched to a gene. The V gene's germline CDR1 is SGHRS and CDR2 YFSETQ. The full variable domain, in which reference TRBV5-1 and TRBJ2-1 provide the parts outside the CDR3, is KAGVTQTPRYLIKTRGQQVTLSCSPISGHRSVSWYQQTPGQGLQFLFEYFSETQRNKGNFPGRFSGRQFSNSRSEMNVSTLELGDSALYLCASSLSAGGYNEQFFGPGTRLTVL.

The rearrangement uses TRBV5-4 and TRBJ2-7; 11 positions match TRBD2. V trimming: 0 bases; J trimming: 3 bases; junction bases outside the gene matches: 8. The germline gives CDR1 SGHNT, CDR2 YYREEE (reference sequence). CDR3 length: 17 amino acids. CDR3 amino acids: CASSLGGTSGGNYEQYF. CDR3 DNA: TGTGCCAGCAGCTTGGGCGGGACTAGCGGAGGAAACTACGAGCAGTACTTC.

The V and J genes are TRBV5-1 and TRBJ2-5; the match to TRBD2 covers 11 bases. The CDR3 loop spans 17 amino acids. Germline V gene sequence: CDR1 SGHRS, CDR2 YFSETQ. V lost 0 bases to trimming and J lost 1 base; unmatched junction nucleotides: 5. CDR3 loop: CASSLGGTSGAQETQYF. The CDR3 nucleotides are TGCGCCAGCAGCTTGGGGGGGACTAGCGGAGCCCAAGAGACCCAGTACTTC.

The rearrangement uses TRBV15 and TRBJ2-6; tentative D call: TRBD1 (5 bases). This CDR3 has 18 residues. V was clipped by 0 bases and J by 1 base, with 13 bases between them. The germline CDR1 and CDR2 sequences are LNHNV and YYDKDF (reference sequence). CDR3 sequence reads: CATSRDLSPGSGANVLTF. Written as DNA, the CDR3 is TGTGCCACCAGCAGAGACCTCTCGCCAGGGTCTGGGGCCAACGTCCTGACTTTC.

The V and J genes are TRBV5-5 and TRBJ2-3, with TRBD2 matching over 14 bases. Germline V gives CDR1 SGHKS, CDR2 YYEKEE (reference sequence). The CDR3 covers 19 residues. V gave up 0 bases and J gave up 2 bases; unmatched junction bases: 8. CDR3 protein: CASSLGGLAGASSTDTQYF. The CDR3 DNA reads as TGTGCCAGCAGCTTGGGGGGACTAGCGGGAGCCAGCTCCACAGATACGCAGTATTTT.

The gene calls are TRBV7-9 and TRBJ2-3, with 9 bases matching TRBD2. V shed 5 bases and J 6 bases; nucleotides not matched to a gene: 12. Per germline, CDR1 SEHNR and CDR2 FQNEAQ (reference sequence). The CDR3 runs 16 residues. CDR3 amino acids: CASSPHLAGSDDTQYF. CDR3 DNA sequence: TGTGCCAGCAGCCCTCACCTAGCGGGATCAGACGATACGCAGTATTTT.